A single sample gave rise to the 20 T cell receptor beta chains below, sequenced in a study of T cells expressing NK-cell markers (dated by TCRdb to 2020 to 2022). The method was 5' RACE. Sequencing was performed on an Illumina HiSeq 2000. Based on TCRdb reprocessing of the reads, there is one entry per CDR3 protein sequence, and DNA is missing. This sample's table lists roughly 350,000 distinct CDR3 sequences. The top ten constitute roughly 5.2% of the sample. Sequenced: blood T cells: a sorted CD56 or NKG2C T cell subset, CD4+ or CD8+ T cells, or bulk PBMC T cells (not recorded which). The receptors were sampled from a man aged 18-70 years in good health.

The chain combines TRBV6-1 with TRBJ2-6; absent DNA, TCRdb's TRBD1 call cannot be checked. The CDR3 length is 16 residues. Per the germline V gene, CDR1 is MNHNS and CDR2 is SASEGT. CDR3 sequence: CASGDRGRTGANVLTF.

The chain employs TRBV5-1 and TRBJ2-7. Germline CDR1 reads SGHRS; CDR2 reads YFSETQ. There are 14 residues in the CDR3. The CDR3 protein is CASSLVAGRSEQYF.

The chain carries TRBV24-1 and TRBJ1-5; TCRdb picks TRBD1, but there is no DNA to check that call. The CDR3 is made up of 17 amino acids. Germline CDR1 KGHDR, CDR2 SFDVKD. CDR3 amino acids: CATSDTGTGLSNQPQHF.

Here the CDR3 reads CASSVEQSFQPQHF. This sequence joins TRBV9 and TRBJ1-5. The CDR3 sequence is 14 residues long. Germline CDR1 reads SGDLS; CDR2 reads YYNGEE.

The genes are TRBV20-1 and TRBJ1-3. The CDR3 has 13 residues. From germline, CDR1 is DFQATT and CDR2 SNEGSKA (reference sequence). CDR3 loop: CSASFGAGNTIYF.

The CDR3 spells CAISQGTSVYNEQFF. V is TRBV10-3 and J is TRBJ2-1; there is no DNA to check the TCRdb D call of TRBD2. CDR1 is ENHRY and CDR2 is SYGVKD in the germline V gene. The CDR3 consists of 15 residues.

This rearrangement joins TRBV12-3 or TRBV12-4 to TRBJ2-1. This CDR3 spans 12 amino acids. The chain's CDR3 is CASSLGSWDQFF.

V is TRBV4-1 and J is TRBJ2-6; TCRdb indicates TRBD1, and absent DNA this call remains unverified. Germline lookup yields CDR1 MGHRA and CDR2 YSYEKL. The CDR3 is made up of 18 amino acids. CDR3 in amino acids: CASSLRGQGASGANVLTF.

The V and J genes are TRBV7-2 and TRBJ2-3; TCRdb names TRBD2, which stays unverified in the absence of DNA. The CDR3 runs 17 residues. Per the germline V gene, CDR1 is SGHTA and CDR2 is FQGNSA. The CDR3 is CASSLASSGGRGDTQYF.

The chain joins TRBV20-1 to TRBJ2-7; checking the TCRdb D call of TRBD1 is not possible without DNA. The germline gives CDR1 DFQATT, CDR2 SNEGSKA (reference sequence). CDR3 length equals 14 residues. The CDR3: CSARTGQGLYEQYF.

The chain joins TRBV19 to TRBJ1-1; absent DNA, TCRdb's TRBD1 call cannot be checked. CDR3 length: 14 residues. The germline V gene encodes CDR1 LNHDA and CDR2 SQIVND (reference sequence). The CDR3 sequence is CASMEGQLNTEAFF.

Here the CDR3 reads CSARRGGGETQYF. The chain couples TRBV20-1 to TRBJ2-5; the TCRdb call, TRBD1, lacks DNA for checking. The CDR3 extends over 13 amino acids. Germline CDR1 DFQATT, CDR2 SNEGSKA (reference sequence).

CDR3: CSVAGPSTHTGELFF. The genes are TRBV29-1 and TRBJ2-2; as DNA is missing, the TRBD2 call by TCRdb cannot be tested. Germline loops: CDR1 SQVTM, CDR2 ANQGSEA. This CDR3 region has 15 residues.

This chain links TRBV6-5 with TRBJ2-3. CDR3 length: 16 residues. The V gene's germline CDR1 is MNHEY and CDR2 SVGAGI. The CDR3 protein is CASSRLTSGSTDTQYF.

The gene calls are TRBV7-8 and TRBJ1-2. The CDR3 runs 13 residues. The germline V gene has CDR1 SGHVS and CDR2 FQNEAQ. This chain's CDR3 is CASSVDASYGYTF.

The chain recombines TRBV19 with TRBJ2-4; TCRdb returns TRBD1, unconfirmable since there is no DNA. Germline V lookup: CDR1 LNHDA, CDR2 SQIVND (reference sequence). This CDR3 spans 16 amino acids. The CDR3 spells CASSTGTGRAKNIQYF.

The genes are TRBV5-6 and TRBJ2-1; no DNA is available, so the TRBD2 call from TCRdb remains unchecked. Germline V gene sequence: CDR1 SGHDT, CDR2 YYEEEE. The CDR3 length is 16 residues. The CDR3 loop is CASSRGLAYSYNEQFF.

This chain uses TRBV28 with TRBJ1-2; TCRdb calls TRBD1, which cannot be checked without DNA. The CDR3 is made up of 16 amino acids. The germline gives CDR1 MDHEN, CDR2 SYDVKM. The CDR3 sequence is CASKYTFGTGDYGYTF.

The chain uses TRBV6-5 and TRBJ2-2; there is no DNA to check the TCRdb D call of TRBD1. This CDR3 comprises 15 residues. Per germline, CDR1 MNHEY and CDR2 SVGAGI. The CDR3 is CARLGAFRRTGELFF.

The rearrangement joins TRBV18 to TRBJ1-3; as DNA is missing, the TRBD1 call by TCRdb cannot be tested. The CDR3 runs to 19 residues. Looked up from germline, CDR1 is KGHSH and CDR2 is LQKENI. CDR3 sequence reads: CASSPRMTRETGRRDTIYF.